The source of this TCR beta chain is a study of PD-1 blockade in classical Hodgkin lymphoma. Documented time point: cycle 4 day 1 (C4D1), after 5 to 7 weeks of nivolumab. Every patient was affected by relapse after autologous stem cell transplantation, while exposure to brentuximab vedotin was not uniform. Magnetic depletion of unwanted cells isolated CD4+ T cells from thawed PBMCs. This CDR3 comprises 15 residues. The germline CDR1 and CDR2 sequences are SNHLY and FYNNEI. V was clipped by 6 bases and J by 3 bases, with 17 bases between them. This clone has only a few counts. The data were produced by immunoSEQ multiplex PCR, yet TCRdb's version contains in-frame clones alone and is incomplete. The sample yields around 25,000 clones, around 85% seen once.

The receptor's source is a human donor with classical Hodgkin lymphoma. The sequences come from CD4+ T cells from blood, collected before the fourth cycle of nivolumab. The V and J genes are TRBV2 and TRBJ1-2; a weak D match, TRBD1 (5 bases). The CDR3 spells CASRLTVGADYGYTF. In DNA, the CDR3 is TGTGCCAGCAGACTGACAGTTGGAGCGGACTATGGCTACACCTTC.